One T cell receptor (beta chain) is described in this entry. No antigen is known for it. These data come from a study of cytomegalovirus exposure and HLA in healthy donors. Study-level findings and limits: In a later analysis, HLA-associated TCR beta chains were more clonally expanded than equally common others. Some segments of the V type, notably TRBV6-2 and TRBV6-3, were excluded as indistinguishable. The classifier was said to identify cytomegalovirus status with high specificity and sensitivity. An ancestry cluster, one associated with Asian ancestry, reportedly showed fewer N-insertions than the approximately 700-donor mean in a later analysis.

The trim removed 10 bases at V and 2 bases at J, leaving 12 bases unmatched. The CDR3 runs to 17 residues. CDR1 and CDR2 (germline): ENHRY, SYGVKD. PCR used 60 Vbeta primers and 13 Jbeta primers. Repertoires were generated with immunoSEQ multiplex PCR, while TCRdb's copy carries only in-frame clones and drops some. The table has around 140,000 clones, approximately 80% seen once. Sequenced sample: PBMCs. The chain employs TRBV10-3 and TRBJ1-5; 12 bases map to TRBD1. The receptor comes from a woman aged 60 to 75 in good health and CMV-seronegative. The CDR3 region is CATKPGQGALGNQPQHF. The CDR3 DNA reads TGTGCCACCAAACCGGGACAGGGGGCTTTGGGCAATCAGCCCCAGCATTTT.